This T cell receptor beta chain was sequenced during a study of cytomegalovirus exposure and HLA in healthy donors. It was with 60 Vbeta and 13 Jbeta primers that the PCR ran. Profiling relied on immunoSEQ multiplex PCR, and the TCRdb table lists in-frame clones only, not all of them. The sample carries more than 95,000 clones, less than 85% recorded once. The count of this clone is one. The antigen remains unidentified. One junction end disagrees with the germline gene, perhaps due to a read error. Germline lookup yields CDR1 SSHAT and CDR2 FNYEAQ (reference sequence). The CDR3 has 14 amino acids. Study-wide points: In a later analysis, TCR beta V- and J-gene trimming was associated with a missense DCLRE1C variant. An assumption of roughly uniform sequencing depth across donors underlay the presence/absence analyses. An analysis done earlier found most TCR beta V segments productive about 90% or about 30% of the time.

This sequence joins TRBV7-7 and TRBJ2-5; 7 bases are shared with TRBD2. The source is a woman aged 18-30 years in good health and CMV-seropositive. Material for sequencing was PBMCs. The CDR3 DNA reads as TGTGCTAGCAGCCCTGGACTAGTGACGGAGACCCAGTACTTC. This gives the protein CASSPGLVTETQYF.